These 10 T cell receptor beta chains were all obtained from the same sample, sequenced in a study of beta chain features in type 1 diabetes. Expressed TCRB transcripts were sequenced because the entire RNA isolate underwent reverse transcription. The protocol was immunoSEQ multiplex PCR, while the TCRdb copy is restricted to in-frame clones and leaves out a portion. The table has about 140,000 clones, about a tenth seen once; the top ten hold 0.65%. Material: central memory CD4+ T cells from blood. The receptors here all came from a woman aged 40 to 49 in good health.

This clone was seen a few times. The chain links TRBV5-1 to TRBJ1-4; the match to TRBD1 covers 9 bases. CDR1 and CDR2 from the germline V gene are SGHRS and YFSETQ. J was trimmed by 5 bases and V by 4 bases; bases with no gene match: 3. This CDR3 has 14 residues. The CDR3 nucleotides read TGCGCCAGCAGCACCGACAGGGGGAATGAAAAACTGTTTTTT. Amino acid sequence: CASSTDRGNEKLFF.

This chain connects TRBV2 to TRBJ2-3, with D possibly being TRBD2 (7 bases). CDR1 is SNHLY, CDR2 FYNNEI, per germline. Trimming left V 8 bases short and J 7 bases short, with 19 bases between. CDR3 length equals 14 residues. CDR3 residues: CASATAGAVNTQYF. The CDR3 nucleotides are TGTGCCAGCGCTACCGCGGGGGCCGTCAATACGCAGTATTTT.

The chain carries TRBV7-8 and TRBJ2-7; a weak D match, TRBD1 (6 bases). This CDR3 is 15 amino acids long. Germline loops: CDR1 SGHVS, CDR2 FQNEAQ. The V and J ends lost 1 base and 5 bases respectively, with 15 bases between them. CDR3 in amino acids: CASSLGRAGANEQYF. In DNA, the CDR3 is TGTGCCAGCAGCTTAGGCAGGGCAGGGGCCAACGAGCAGTACTTC.

This clone has only a few counts. The V gene is TRBV2, the J gene TRBJ2-4; tentatively, D is TRBD2 (6 bases). The germline V gene has CDR1 SNHLY and CDR2 FYNNEI. Trimming took 3 bases from V and 7 from J, leaving 10 bases between them. This CDR3 has 13 amino acids. CDR3 sequence (DNA): TGTGCCAGCAGTGATCTGGGGGGTAACATTCAGTACTTC. This gives the protein CASSDLGGNIQYF.

The chain is built from TRBV6-1 and TRBJ1-2; TRBD1 aligns across 7 bases. The V gene end was trimmed by 3 bases and the J gene end by 1 base; junction bases not matched to a gene: 11. Germline CDR1 and CDR2: MNHNS and SASEGT. This CDR3 has 17 residues. The CDR3 bases are TGTGCCAGCAGTGATCCAGGGACGACAGGGTATAACTATGGCTACACCTTC. It is translated as CASSDPGTTGYNYGYTF.

This clone was observed a few times. The CDR3 region is CASSLLGQGRTGELFF. CDR3 coding DNA: TGTGCCAGCAGCCTTTTGGGACAGGGGAGGACCGGGGAGCTGTTTTTT. The chain joins TRBV28 to TRBJ2-2; 10 positions match TRBD1. V was pared by 6 bases and J by 5 bases, with 9 bases of the junction left unmatched. The CDR3 runs 16 residues. CDR1 and CDR2 (germline): MDHEN, SYDVKM.

This clone has a handful of counts. At one of its ends the junction is not consistent with the germline gene, which may arise from a read error. This rearrangement joins TRBV20-1 to TRBJ2-7; tentatively, D is TRBD1 (5 bases). The CDR3 is 10 amino acids. The V gene's germline CDR1 is DFQATT and CDR2 SNEGSKA (reference sequence). Here the CDR3 reads CSAPPVGLDF. The DNA of the CDR3 is TGCAGTGCTCCCCCCGTGGGGCTGGACTTC.

The V gene is TRBV7-6, the J gene TRBJ2-5; 7 bases align to TRBD1. CDR1 and CDR2 from the germline V gene are SGHVS and FNYEAQ. Losses at the gene ends were 5 bases for V and 0 bases for J; bases not matched to a gene: 3. The CDR3 contains 14 residues. CDR3 region: CASSHGQDQETQYF. The DNA of the CDR3 is TGTGCCAGCAGCCACGGACAGGACCAAGAGACCCAGTACTTC. Complete variable domain (other parts from reference TRBV7-6 and TRBJ2-5): GAGVSQSPRYKVTKRGQDVALRCDPISGHVSLYWYRQALGQGPEFLTYFNYEAQQDKSGLPNDRFSAERPEGSISTLTIQRTEQRDSAMYRCASSHGQDQETQYFGPGTRLLVL.

This CDR3 is CASSVEDYGYTF. As DNA, the CDR3 is TGTGCCAGCAGCGTTGAGGACTATGGCTACACCTTC. The genes are TRBV6-1 and TRBJ1-2; no clear D gene. Germline V CDR1 and CDR2: MNHNS, SASEGT. This CDR3 has 12 amino acids. Trimming took 6 bases from V and 3 from J, leaving 8 bases between them.

This rearrangement joins TRBV14 to TRBJ2-5; 7 bases are shared with TRBD1. This CDR3 is 15 amino acids long. V shed 4 bases, J shed 4 bases, and the junction held 9 bases outside the gene matches. CDR1 SGHDN and CDR2 FVKESK come from the germline V gene. CDR3 sequence (DNA): TGTGCCAGCAGCCCGGGACAGCCCTTGGGAGAGACCCAGTACTTC. It codes for CASSPGQPLGETQYF. Filled out from reference TRBV14 and TRBJ2-5, the complete variable domain reads EAGVTQFPSHSVIEKGQTVTLRCDPISGHDNLYWYRRVMGKEIKFLLHFVKESKQDESGMPNNRFLAERTGGTYSTLKVQPAELEDSGVYFCASSPGQPLGETQYFGPGTRLLVL.